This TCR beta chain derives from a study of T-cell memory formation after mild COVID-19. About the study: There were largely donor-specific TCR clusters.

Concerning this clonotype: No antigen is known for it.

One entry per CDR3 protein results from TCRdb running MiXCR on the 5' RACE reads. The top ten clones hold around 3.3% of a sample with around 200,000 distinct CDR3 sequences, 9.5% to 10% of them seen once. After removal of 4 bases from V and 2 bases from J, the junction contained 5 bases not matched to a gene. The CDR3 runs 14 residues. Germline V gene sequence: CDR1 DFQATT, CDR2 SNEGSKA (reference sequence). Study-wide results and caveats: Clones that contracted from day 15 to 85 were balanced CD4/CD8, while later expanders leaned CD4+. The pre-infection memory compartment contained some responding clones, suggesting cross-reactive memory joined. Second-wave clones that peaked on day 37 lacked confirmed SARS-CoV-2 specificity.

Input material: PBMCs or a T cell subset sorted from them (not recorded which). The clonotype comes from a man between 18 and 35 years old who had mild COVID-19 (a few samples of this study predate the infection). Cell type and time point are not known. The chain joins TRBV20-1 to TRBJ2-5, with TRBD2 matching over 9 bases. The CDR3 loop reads CSATSGTGQETQYF. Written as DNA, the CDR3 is TGCAGTGCTACTAGCGGGACCGGACAAGAGACCCAGTACTTC.